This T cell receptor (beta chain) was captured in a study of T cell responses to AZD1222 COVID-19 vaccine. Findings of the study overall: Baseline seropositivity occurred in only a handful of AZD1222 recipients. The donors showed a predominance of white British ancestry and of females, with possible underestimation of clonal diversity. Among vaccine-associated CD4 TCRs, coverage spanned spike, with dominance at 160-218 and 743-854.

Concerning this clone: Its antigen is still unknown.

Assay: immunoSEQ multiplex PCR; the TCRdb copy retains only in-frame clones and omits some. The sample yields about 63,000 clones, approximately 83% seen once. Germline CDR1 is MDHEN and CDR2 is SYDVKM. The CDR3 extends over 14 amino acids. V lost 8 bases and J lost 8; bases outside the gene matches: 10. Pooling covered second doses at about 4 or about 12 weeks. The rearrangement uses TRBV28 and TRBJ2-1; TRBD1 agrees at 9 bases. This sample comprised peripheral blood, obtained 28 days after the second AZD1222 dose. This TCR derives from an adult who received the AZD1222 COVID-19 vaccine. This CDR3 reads CASGLGTGYHEQFF. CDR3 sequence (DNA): TGTGCCAGCGGATTAGGGACAGGGTATCATGAGCAGTTCTTC.